A single sample gave rise to the 18 T cell receptor beta chains below, sequenced in a study of T cells in Graves' hyperthyroidism and ophthalmopathy. Researchers amplified the TCR beta CDR3 regions from RNA transcripts. RT-PCR in the first round (using the HTBI primer set) targeted the TCR CDR3. TCRdb analysed the multiplex PCR reads with MiXCR anew, one entry per CDR3 protein. The sample carries 660,000 or so distinct CDR3 sequences, just under 45% recorded once. The specimen was peripheral blood or thyroid tissue (not recorded which). The receptors were gathered from an adult man with Graves' disease, either hyperthyroidism or ophthalmopathy (not recorded which).

This clonotype was picked up a small number of times. The chain has TRBV7-2 and TRBJ2-7, with D unresolved. The CDR3 has 13 amino acids. CDR1 is SGHTA, CDR2 FQGNSA, per germline. Trimming shortened V by 2 bases and J by 2 bases, and 7 bases separated the two germline ends. The CDR3 DNA follows: TGTGCCAGCAGCTTACAGGCGGCCTACGAGCAGTACTTC. This gives the protein CASSLQAAYEQYF. Full variable domain (remainder filled in from reference TRBV7-2 and TRBJ2-7): GAGVSQSPSNKVTEKGKDVELRCDPISGHTALYWYRQSLGQGLEFLIYFQGNSAPDKSGLPSDRFSAERTGGSVSTLTIQRTQQEDSAVYLCASSLQAAYEQYFGPGTRLTVT.

Worth noting for this clonotype: A much larger clone differs from this one at a single base, so this may be a read error. This chain uses TRBV5-1 with TRBJ1-1, with a tentative D call TRBD1 (5 bases). CDR3 length: 12 residues. CDR1 SGHRS and CDR2 YFSETQ come from the germline V gene. Trimming removed 10 bases at V and 3 bases at J, with 13 bases between. As DNA, the CDR3 is TGCGCCTGCACCACAGGAGACACTGAAGCTTTCTTT. Its translation is CACTTGDTEAFF.

Ten or more counts support this clonotype. The DNA for the CDR3 is TGTGCCAGCAGCCGCGACAGGGGGCATCACGAGCAGTACTTC. Translated: CASSRDRGHHEQYF. The V gene is TRBV5-6, the J gene TRBJ2-7; 10 positions match TRBD1. The length of the CDR3 is 14 residues. V shed 4 bases, J shed 5 bases, and the junction held 6 bases outside the gene matches. Germline V gene sequence: CDR1 SGHDT, CDR2 YYEEEE.

The genes are TRBV4-2 and TRBJ1-2; no clear D. V lost 0 bases and J 4 bases, leaving 9 bases between the germline ends. Germline V gene sequence: CDR1 LGHNA, CDR2 YNFKEQ. The CDR3 contains 14 residues. CDR3 in DNA: TGTGCCAGCAGCCAAGAAACATACAGCTATGGCTACACCTTC. It yields the protein CASSQETYSYGYTF.

The chain employs TRBV5-1 and TRBJ2-2; possibly TRBD2 for D (5 bases). CDR1 and CDR2 from the germline V gene are SGHRS and YFSETQ. V was cut by 3 bases and J by 4 bases, with 10 bases left in between. CDR3 length equals 14 residues. In nucleotides, the CDR3 is TGCGCCAGCAGCTCCCGGGATACCACCGGGGAGCTGTTTTTT. Its protein product is CASSSRDTTGELFF.

The chain links TRBV19 to TRBJ1-2; 12 nucleotides match TRBD1. CDR3 length: 16 amino acids. J was trimmed by 7 bases and V by 9 bases; bases with no gene match: 15. Per the germline V gene, CDR1 is LNHDA and CDR2 is SQIVND (reference sequence). The CDR3 DNA reads TGTGCCAGCAGAACCGGGACAGGGGGCGCGTACATTGGCTACACCTTC. Protein product: CASRTGTGGAYIGYTF.

This chain connects TRBV2 to TRBJ1-4, with TRBD1 identical over 7 bases. Germline V gene data show CDR1 as SNHLY and CDR2 as FYNNEI. The CDR3 runs to 15 residues. Trimming at V came to 4 bases and at J to 5 bases, leaving 7 bases not matched to a gene. CDR3 sequence: CASSALDRSNEKLFF. CDR3 sequence (DNA): TGTGCCAGCAGTGCCCTGGACAGGAGCAATGAAAAACTGTTTTTT.

The rearrangement uses TRBV20-1 and TRBJ1-2; D unresolved. V shed 3 bases and J shed 6 bases, with 14 bases lying between them. Per germline, CDR1 DFQATT and CDR2 SNEGSKA (reference sequence). The length of the CDR3 is 13 residues. This CDR3 reads CSARSGRLDGYTF. In DNA form, the CDR3 reads TGCAGTGCTAGGTCCGGGAGACTTGATGGCTACACCTTC.

This clonotype was detected a few times. This chain uses TRBV7-9 with TRBJ2-7; D may match TRBD1 or TRBD2 (5 bases each). Trimming cost V 3 bases and J 7 bases, with 16 bases left between them. CDR3 length equals 14 residues. Germline CDR1 SEHNR, CDR2 FQNEAQ (reference sequence). CDR3 DNA sequence: TGTGCCAGCAGCTTGGGGGTGTCCATACTAGAGCAGTACTTC. As protein: CASSLGVSILEQYF.

The genes are TRBV29-1 and TRBJ1-6, with a tentative D call TRBD1 (5 bases). Germline V gene sequence: CDR1 SQVTM, CDR2 ANQGSEA. V was pared by 8 bases and J by 9 bases, with 14 bases between. The CDR3 spans 12 residues. The CDR3 sequence: CSSGGEGSPLHF. DNA for the CDR3: TGCAGCTCCGGAGGGGAAGGTTCACCCCTCCACTTT.

There are a few counts of this clonotype. The chain employs TRBV20-1 and TRBJ2-7; no clear D gene. Germline V gives CDR1 DFQATT, CDR2 SNEGSKA (reference sequence). CDR3 size: 15 residues. V was pared by 2 bases and J by 0 bases, with 14 bases between. In DNA, the CDR3 is TGCAGTGCTAGAAGACGCCGAAAATTCTCCTACGAGCAGTACTTC. It yields the protein CSARRRRKFSYEQYF.

The chain is built from TRBV28 and TRBJ1-4, with D tentatively TRBD1 (6 bases). Trimming pared 3 bases from V and 9 bases from J, leaving 14 bases between. Germline CDR1 and CDR2: MDHEN and SYDVKM. This CDR3 region has 14 residues. The CDR3 sequence: CASSFGRGPQKLFF. Here the CDR3 DNA reads TGTGCCAGCAGTTTCGGCAGGGGTCCGCAAAAACTGTTTTTT.

Ten or more counts support this clonotype. The CDR3: CSVTLASRYEQYF. CDR3 nucleotide sequence: TGCAGCGTCACCCTGGCCTCCCGCTACGAGCAGTACTTC. The chain is built from TRBV29-1 and TRBJ2-7; D unclear. V was cut by 6 bases and J by 3 bases, with 15 bases left in between. The CDR3 is 13 amino acids. Per the germline V gene, CDR1 is SQVTM and CDR2 is ANQGSEA.

V and J are TRBV2 and TRBJ1-2; tentative D call: TRBD1 (5 bases). Germline values: CDR1 SNHLY, CDR2 FYNNEI. CDR3 length equals 14 residues. Trimming stripped 6 bases from V and 4 bases from J, with 15 bases between. The CDR3 sequence is CASRVRGDGYGYTF. Here the CDR3 DNA reads TGTGCCAGCAGAGTGCGGGGGGATGGCTATGGCTACACCTTC.

This clonotype was observed many times. DNA of the CDR3: TGTGCCAGCAGCCGTCCCGGAGGGGGCTATGGCTACACCTTC. Residues: CASSRPGGGYGYTF. The chain employs TRBV7-8 and TRBJ1-2, with a possible D match to TRBD1 (6 bases). Trimming cost V 5 bases and J 4 bases, with 14 bases left between them. The CDR3 length is 14 residues. CDR1 and CDR2 (germline): SGHVS, FQNEAQ.

The chain couples TRBV25-1 to TRBJ1-2; D is possibly TRBD1 (5 bases). V was shortened by 7 bases and J by 6 bases, with 15 bases between the two germline ends. This CDR3 comprises 13 residues. The germline gives CDR1 MGHDK, CDR2 SYGVNS. CDR3 bases: TGTGCCAGCACCGAATGGGGACGGAATGGCTACACCTTC. This gives the protein CASTEWGRNGYTF.

V is TRBV6-5 and J is TRBJ2-5; 10 nucleotides line up with TRBD2. Losses at the gene ends were 6 bases for V and 3 bases for J; bases not matched to a gene: 4. Looked up from germline, CDR1 is MNHEY and CDR2 is SVGAGI. The CDR3 spans 14 residues. The CDR3 reads CASRSGTSEETQYF. The CDR3 region has the DNA TGTGCCAGCAGATCCGGGACTAGCGAAGAGACCCAGTACTTC.

This sequence joins TRBV20-1 and TRBJ1-4; possibly TRBD1 for D (6 bases). Looked up from germline, CDR1 is DFQATT and CDR2 is SNEGSKA (reference sequence). V lost 2 bases to trimming and J lost 7 bases, with 14 bases between them. The CDR3 extends over 14 amino acids. The CDR3 loop reads CSARLGQYFEKLFF. In DNA form, the CDR3 reads TGCAGTGCTAGACTAGGACAGTATTTTGAAAAACTGTTTTTT.